The rows below give T cell receptor beta chains drawn from one sample of a study of CD8 T cells in Susac syndrome. TCRdb reanalysed the immunoSEQ multiplex PCR reads using MiXCR and keeps one entry per CDR3 protein. The repertoire includes about 180,000 distinct CDR3 sequences, roughly 94% of them detected once, and roughly 0.12% sits in the top ten. Sequencing input: CD4+ T cells from PBMCs. These receptors all come from a human donor with Susac syndrome. Both conserved end residues are part of each CDR3. A D gene is named only where the DNA matches it firmly. Clone size, where shown, is once, few, many, or a class for clones that have expanded.

CDR3nt	CDR3aa	d_gene	j_gene	abundance	v_gene
TGCAGCGTTCGGGCCCCTGGGGAAACTAGCGAGCAGTACTTC	CSVRAPGETSEQYF	NA	TRBJ2-7	few	TRBV29-1
TGTGCCACCAGTGATTTTCCAGGCACAGATACGCAGTATTTT	CATSDFPGTDTQYF	NA	TRBJ2-3	NA	TRBV24-1
TGTGCCAGTAGAGAACAGGGGGGAGATTCACCCCTCCACTTT	CASREQGGDSPLHF	TRBD1	TRBJ1-6	NA	TRBV19
TGTGCCAGCAGCTTAGACAGGTTGATCGGGGAGCTGTTTTTT	CASSLDRLIGELFF	NA	TRBJ2-2	NA	TRBV7-2
TGTGCCTGGAGTGTATCCAGGGGGAATGAGTACTTC	CAWSVSRGNEYF	TRBD1	TRBJ2-5	NA	TRBV30
TGCGCCAGCAGCTCCGTAGGGGCGTCGACAGATACGCAGTATTTT	CASSSVGASTDTQYF	NA	TRBJ2-3	NA	TRBV5-1
TGCAGCGTCGCCGGACAGTCCTACGAGCAGTACTTC	CSVAGQSYEQYF	NA	TRBJ2-7	NA	TRBV29-1
TGTGCCAGCAGTCAATTAACGGTCGAAGAGACCCAGTACTTC	CASSQLTVEETQYF	NA	TRBJ2-5	NA	TRBV2
TGCAGTGCTAGCCCTAGCGGGTACAATGAGCAGTTCTTC	CSASPSGYNEQFF	TRBD2	TRBJ2-1	NA	TRBV20-1
TGTGCCAGCGGGCAGGCCGCCTTTAGGGGAAACATTCAGTACTTC	CASGQAAFRGNIQYF	NA	TRBJ2-4	NA	TRBV12-3/TRBV12-4
TGTGCCAGCATCCTAGGACGGGGGCGGGATGAGCAGTTCTTC	CASILGRGRDEQFF	NA	TRBJ2-1	NA	TRBV12-3/TRBV12-4
TGTGCCAGCAGCCGCCTGGGTAGCGGGGGGGTAGGAAAAGAGACCCAGTACTTC	CASSRLGSGGVGKETQYF	TRBD2	TRBJ2-5	NA	TRBV7-3
TGCAGTGCTGCCACGGGGGACCGCCCCTTTGAAGCTTTCTTT	CSAATGDRPFEAFF	NA	TRBJ1-1	NA	TRBV20-1
TGTGCCAGCAGTTTAAGGGTCACCGGGGAGCTGTTTTTT	CASSLRVTGELFF	NA	TRBJ2-2	NA	TRBV12-3/TRBV12-4
TGTGCCAGCAGCTTAAGATCAGCGGGTCGGCGGGAGACCCAGTACTTC	CASSLRSAGRRETQYF	NA	TRBJ2-5	once	TRBV7-2
TGCGCCAGCAGCCAAGCAGGGGGCGCGAGGGAGCAGTACTTC	CASSQAGGAREQYF	TRBD1	TRBJ2-7	NA	TRBV4-3
TGTGCCAGCGAGCCTAGCGGGGGACACCAAGAGACCCAGTACTTC	CASEPSGGHQETQYF	TRBD2	TRBJ2-5	NA	TRBV6-2/TRBV6-3
TGTGCCAGCAGGGACAGCCGCTCTGGAAACACCATATATTTT	CASRDSRSGNTIYF	NA	TRBJ1-3	NA	TRBV28
TGCGCCAGCAGCCCGTGGGACAGATCAACTAACTATGGCTACACCTTC	CASSPWDRSTNYGYTF	TRBD1	TRBJ1-2	NA	TRBV5-1
TGTGCCAGCAGCGCCTCGTCAGGGTTTGGAAACACCATATATTTT	CASSASSGFGNTIYF	NA	TRBJ1-3	NA	TRBV9
TGTGCCAGCAGGGCTAGCGGGGGGAGCTCCTACGAGCAGTACTTC	CASRASGGSSYEQYF	TRBD2	TRBJ2-7	NA	TRBV11-2
TGTGCCAGCAGCTCGGACTATGGGGCGCAGTATTTT	CASSSDYGAQYF	NA	TRBJ2-3	NA	TRBV7-2
TGTGCCAGCAGCGCCCGCCCACAGGGGGGCGAGCAGTACTTC	CASSARPQGGEQYF	TRBD1	TRBJ2-7	NA	TRBV13
TGTGCCAGCAGCCATACCGGTGGGGTCGTAAAGACCCAGTACTTC	CASSHTGGVVKTQYF	NA	TRBJ2-5	NA	TRBV3-1
TGTGCCAGCAGCCTCGGGACAGGGGATAATTCACCCCTCCACTTT	CASSLGTGDNSPLHF	TRBD1	TRBJ1-6	NA	TRBV3-1
TGTGCCTGGAGTGTCGGACTAGCGGGGTGGGAGACCCAGTACTTC	CAWSVGLAGWETQYF	TRBD2	TRBJ2-5	NA	TRBV30
TGTGCCACCAGCAGAGATATAGGTGCAGGGCAAAGTACGCAGTATTTT	CATSRDIGAGQSTQYF	NA	TRBJ2-3	NA	TRBV15
TGTGCCAGCAATTCTTTTCGGACAGGGCCTAGCTCCTACGAGCAGTACTTC	CASNSFRTGPSSYEQYF	TRBD1	TRBJ2-7	NA	TRBV6-5
TGTGCCAGCGGAGGAAGGGGCCGCCCCTCCTACGAGCAGTACTTC	CASGGRGRPSYEQYF	NA	TRBJ2-7	few	TRBV13
TGTGCCAGCAGTAACAGGGGTCACTCCTACAATGAGCAGTTCTTC	CASSNRGHSYNEQFF	TRBD1	TRBJ2-1	NA	TRBV27
TGTGCCAGCAGTTACGAAGGGGGCCAGCTCTACGAGCAGTACTTC	CASSYEGGQLYEQYF	TRBD1	TRBJ2-7	NA	TRBV6-5
TGTGCCACCAGTGATGGGACAGGGGCCGCCTACAATGAGCAGTTCTTC	CATSDGTGAAYNEQFF	TRBD1	TRBJ2-1	NA	TRBV24-1
TGTGCCAGCAGCGCCTTGGATTCACCCCTCCACTTT	CASSALDSPLHF	NA	TRBJ1-6	NA	TRBV9
TGTGCCAGCAGCTCCAATACAGGGTTAAGCTACACCTTC	CASSSNTGLSYTF	NA	TRBJ1-2	once	TRBV7-3
TGTGCCAGCAGCGTGGAACCGGGACAGGGTTACACAGATACGCAGTATTTT	CASSVEPGQGYTDTQYF	TRBD1	TRBJ2-3	NA	TRBV9
TGTGCCAGTAGTGGGGGACAGGGAGAAAAGACCCAGTACTTC	CASSGGQGEKTQYF	TRBD1	TRBJ2-5	NA	TRBV19
TGCAGTGCTAGGAAGGGCGGACAGGGGGCCGGTCAGCCCCAGCATTTT	CSARKGGQGAGQPQHF	TRBD1	TRBJ1-5	NA	TRBV20-1
TGCAGTGCTAGAGAGGGGGGACCTGAAGATACGCAGTATTTT	CSAREGGPEDTQYF	NA	TRBJ2-3	NA	TRBV20-1
TGTGCCAGCAGCCATCGGGGACAATCCGGCGGTGAAGCTTTCTTT	CASSHRGQSGGEAFF	NA	TRBJ1-1	NA	TRBV27
TGTGCCAGCAGCGCGGGGACTAGGGGAGATCACAATGAGCAGTTCTTC	CASSAGTRGDHNEQFF	TRBD2	TRBJ2-1	NA	TRBV5-4
TGTGCCAGCAGACGGACAGGGAGCTACAATGAGCAGTTCTTC	CASRRTGSYNEQFF	TRBD1	TRBJ2-1	NA	TRBV12-3/TRBV12-4
TGTGCCAGCAGCGGGACAGGGTTTCCTGGCTACACCTTC	CASSGTGFPGYTF	TRBD1	TRBJ1-2	NA	TRBV5-6
TGTGCCAGCAGCCCTGCATTTTGGGACAGGGAGGAAGAGACCCAGTACTTC	CASSPAFWDREEETQYF	TRBD1	TRBJ2-5	once	TRBV11-1
TGTGCCACCAGCCTCGGGGGGGCTTCCTACGAGCAGTACTTC	CATSLGGASYEQYF	TRBD2	TRBJ2-7	NA	TRBV15
TGTGCCAGCAGCCAAGTCCACACCGGGGAGCTGTTTTTT	CASSQVHTGELFF	NA	TRBJ2-2	NA	TRBV14
TGCGCCAGCAGCTCTGCCGTGGCTGGGGCCAACGTCCTGACTTTC	CASSSAVAGANVLTF	NA	TRBJ2-6	NA	TRBV5-1
TGTGCCAGCAGCTTGGACCAGCAGCCCCAGCATTTT	CASSLDQQPQHF	NA	TRBJ1-5	NA	TRBV5-4
TGTGCCAGTAGTATCCACAGGGGGCCGAACACTGAAGCTTTCTTT	CASSIHRGPNTEAFF	TRBD1	TRBJ1-1	NA	TRBV19